These 28 T cell receptor beta chains were all obtained from the same sample, sequenced in a study of T cell responses to AZD1222 COVID-19 vaccine. Using immunoSEQ multiplex PCR, the repertoire was profiled, and TCRdb retains in-frame clones only, with some absent. The table lists over 150,000 clones, about 90% of them singletons. Sequenced here: peripheral blood, sampled on day 0 of AZD1222 vaccination. Source of these receptors: an adult in good health.

This clone has only a few counts. CDR3 sequence: CASSMDRGDEKLFF. Here the CDR3 DNA reads TGTGCCAGCAGCATGGACAGGGGTGATGAAAAACTGTTTTTT. The V call is TRBV5-4, the J call TRBJ1-4; TRBD1 matches at 9 bases. Germline CDR1 and CDR2: SGHNT and YYREEE (reference sequence). The length of the CDR3 is 14 residues. J was trimmed by 6 bases and V by 4 bases; bases with no gene match: 4. The full variable domain, in which reference TRBV5-4 and TRBJ1-4 provide the parts outside the CDR3, is ETGVTQSPTHLIKTRGQQVTLRCSSQSGHNTVSWYQQALGQGPQFIFQYYREEENGRGNFPPRFSGLQFPNYSSELNVNALELDDSALYLCASSMDRGDEKLFFGSGTQLSVL.

The chain uses TRBV6-2 or TRBV6-3 and TRBJ2-7; tentative D call: TRBD2 (5 bases). Germline lookup yields CDR1 MNHEY and CDR2 SVGEGT. The germline V and J ends were trimmed by 5 bases and 0 bases, with 20 bases remaining between them. The CDR3 has 17 residues. The CDR3 protein is CASSRPPDGGSSYEQYF. The CDR3 DNA reads as TGTGCCAGCAGTAGACCCCCGGACGGAGGTAGCTCCTACGAGCAGTACTTC.

The rearrangement joins TRBV10-3 to TRBJ2-1; 10 positions agree with TRBD1. V lost 7 bases and J lost 7; bases outside the gene matches: 7. The CDR3 totals 14 residues. The germline V gene has CDR1 ENHRY and CDR2 SYGVKD. The CDR3 spells CAIKDRGLANEQFF. DNA of the CDR3: TGTGCCATCAAAGACAGGGGGCTTGCGAATGAGCAGTTCTTC.

V is TRBV30 and J is TRBJ1-5; D is unresolved. Germline V gene sequence: CDR1 GTSNPN, CDR2 SVGIG (reference sequence). The germline V and J ends were trimmed by 5 bases and 9 bases, with 17 bases remaining between them. The CDR3 spans 13 residues. Here the CDR3 DNA reads TGTGCCTGGGGCACCGGCGGCCTAAGGCCCCAGCATTTT. Protein sequence: CAWGTGGLRPQHF.

V usage is TRBV3-1 (or the pseudogene TRBV3-2) and J usage is TRBJ1-1; D is uncertain. Germline V gene data show CDR1 as LGHDT and CDR2 as YNNKEL (reference sequence). This CDR3 region has 18 residues. Deletions cut 3 bases from V and 0 bases from J, with 20 bases between. CDR3 bases: TGTGCCAGCAGCCATACGACGGGTAAGATATCCATGAACACTGAAGCTTTCTTT. Translation: CASSHTTGKISMNTEAFF.

The V gene is TRBV4-1, the J gene TRBJ1-4, with a possible D match to TRBD1 (5 bases). This CDR3 has 16 amino acids. Germline lookup yields CDR1 MGHRA and CDR2 YSYEKL. V was trimmed by 2 bases and J by 0 bases, leaving 10 bases between them. The CDR3 spells CASSQTDRTTNEKLFF. The DNA of the CDR3 is TGCGCCAGCAGCCAAACCGACAGAACAACTAATGAAAAACTGTTTTTT.

The sample holds one count of this clone. The chain links TRBV28 to TRBJ1-1; 8 bases match TRBD1. The CDR3 is made up of 17 amino acids. Looked up from germline, CDR1 is MDHEN and CDR2 is SYDVKM. V lost 4 bases and J lost 12; bases outside the gene matches: 22. This CDR3 reads CASSSIFGEQGGDETFF. The CDR3 bases are TGTGCCAGCAGTTCCATTTTTGGTGAACAGGGGGGCGACGAAACTTTCTTT.

The chain links TRBV7-9 to TRBJ1-5; TRBD1 matches at 7 bases. The CDR3 has 17 residues. V lost 3 bases, J lost 6 bases, and 14 bases stayed unmatched. Germline CDR1 SEHNR, CDR2 FQNEAQ (reference sequence). The CDR3 loop reads CASSFNDRVRFGQPQHF. CDR3 DNA sequence: TGTGCCAGCAGCTTCAACGACAGGGTTCGTTTTGGTCAGCCCCAGCATTTT.

The V and J genes are TRBV4-2 and TRBJ1-3; TRBD1 might be the D (5 bases). The germline V gene encodes CDR1 LGHNA and CDR2 YNFKEQ. Trimming left V 4 bases short and J 0 bases short, with 10 bases between. The CDR3 contains 15 residues. The CDR3 DNA is TGTGCCAGCAGCCCCCGGGGCCTCTCTGGAAACACCATATATTTT. As protein: CASSPRGLSGNTIYF.

The gene calls are TRBV2 and TRBJ2-1, with 8 bases fitting TRBD2. Germline-derived CDR1 and CDR2 are SNHLY and FYNNEI. CDR3 length equals 17 residues. The V gene end was trimmed by 0 bases and the J gene end by 6 bases; junction bases not matched to a gene: 10. The CDR3 region has the DNA TGTGCCAGCAGTGAAGCGAAGTACGGGGGGGCCGTCAATGAGCAGTTCTTC. This encodes CASSEAKYGGAVNEQFF. Variable domain in full (rest from reference TRBV2 and TRBJ2-1): EPEVTQTPSHQVTQMGQEVILRCVPISNHLYFYWYRQILGQKVEFLVSFYNNEISEKSEIFDDQFSVERPDGSNFTLKIRSTKLEDSAMYFCASSEAKYGGAVNEQFFGPGTRLTVL.

This chain uses TRBV7-9 with TRBJ2-7; the match to TRBD1 covers 9 bases. Germline V gene sequence: CDR1 SEHNR, CDR2 FQNEAQ (reference sequence). V dropped 1 base and J dropped 5; count of bases not matched to a gene: 6. The CDR3 consists of 15 residues. The CDR3 DNA is TGTGCCAGCAGCTTAGAGACAGGGGGTCCCCACGAGCAGTACTTC. Protein product: CASSLETGGPHEQYF.

The V and J genes are TRBV7-2 and TRBJ1-5; no clear D. The V gene's germline CDR1 is SGHTA and CDR2 FQGNSA. This CDR3 region has 13 residues. Trimming left V 5 bases short and J 4 bases short, with 9 bases between. This CDR3 is CASSLSVNQPQHF. In DNA, the CDR3 is TGTGCCAGCAGCCTCTCCGTTAATCAGCCCCAGCATTTT.

This clone was recorded once. The chain combines TRBV28 with TRBJ2-5; 11 bases are shared with TRBD1. CDR3 length: 15 amino acids. Germline CDR1 is MDHEN and CDR2 is SYDVKM. Losses at the gene ends were 4 bases for V and 3 bases for J; bases not matched to a gene: 4. The DNA for the CDR3 is TGTGCCAGCAGTTCGCCGGGACAGGGGGAAGAGACCCAGTACTTC. Amino acids: CASSSPGQGEETQYF.

V is TRBV12-3 or TRBV12-4 and J is TRBJ1-1, with D maybe TRBD1 (5 bases). V lost 6 bases to trimming and J lost 4 bases, with 9 bases between them. The CDR3 length is 12 residues. CDR3 region: CASRGVGTEAFF. The CDR3 DNA follows: TGTGCCAGCAGGGGGGTGGGCACTGAAGCTTTCTTT.

As DNA, the CDR3 is TGTGCCTGGAACCTAGGGGGCGTCCAAGGCAAAAACATTCAGTACTTC. It codes for CAWNLGGVQGKNIQYF. The V call is TRBV30, the J call TRBJ2-4; TRBD1 matches at 7 bases. CDR3 length: 16 amino acids. The germline gives CDR1 GTSNPN, CDR2 SVGIG (reference sequence). The ends lost 4 bases at V and 3 bases at J; junction bases unmatched: 12.

The table lists this clone with a few counts. DNA of the CDR3: TGTGCCAGCAGCCCCCGCATGAGTGGCACTGAAGCTTTCTTT. Its translation: CASSPRMSGTEAFF. The chain couples TRBV5-5 to TRBJ1-1; D gene uncertain. V was pared by 4 bases and J by 4 bases, with 14 bases between. CDR1 is SGHKS, CDR2 YYEKEE, per germline (reference sequence). This CDR3 comprises 14 residues.

This rearrangement joins TRBV7-2 to TRBJ1-2; D gene ambiguous. The CDR3 totals 15 residues. V shed 0 bases and J shed 0 bases, with 8 bases lying between them. Germline V gene lookup returns CDR1 SGHTA and CDR2 FQGNSA. CDR3 sequence reads: CASSLASTANYGYTF. The CDR3, as DNA: TGTGCCAGCAGCTTAGCGTCGACCGCTAACTATGGCTACACCTTC.

The V and J genes are TRBV5-8 and TRBJ1-1, with 12 bases that match TRBD1. The CDR3 is made up of 16 amino acids. The ends lost 5 bases at V and 0 bases at J; junction bases unmatched: 5. Germline V lookup: CDR1 SGHTS, CDR2 YDEGEE. CDR3 in DNA: TGTGCCAGCAGGTGGGACAGGGGGCTCATGAACACTGAAGCTTTCTTT. Its translation is CASRWDRGLMNTEAFF.

The chain has TRBV28 and TRBJ1-2; D remains unclear. V dropped 3 bases and J dropped 5 bases, with 7 bases sitting between them. This CDR3 is 12 amino acids long. From germline, CDR1 is MDHEN and CDR2 SYDVKM. The CDR3 DNA follows: TGTGCCAGCAGTTTTGAAAGATATGGCTACACCTTC. It specifies CASSFERYGYTF.

The chain uses TRBV19 and TRBJ2-2; D is uncertain. V was shortened by 7 bases and J by 4 bases, with 19 bases between the two germline ends. The germline CDR1 and CDR2 sequences are LNHDA and SQIVND (reference sequence). This CDR3 has 16 amino acids. The chain's CDR3 is CASTILTGTATGELFF. The CDR3 nucleotides read TGTGCCAGTACCATTTTAACCGGAACAGCCACCGGGGAGCTGTTTTTT.

The chain employs TRBV7-2 and TRBJ1-6; unclear D gene. V was cut by 6 bases and J by 7 bases, with 19 bases left in between. The V gene's germline CDR1 is SGHTA and CDR2 FQGNSA. The CDR3 is made up of 16 amino acids. CDR3 region: CASSSRMVVSNSPLHF. As DNA, the CDR3 is TGTGCCAGCAGTAGTAGGATGGTGGTCAGCAATTCACCCCTCCACTTT.

This clone was picked up one time. CDR3 residues: CASSLWGQGEAFF. DNA for the CDR3: TGTGCCAGCAGTTTATGGGGGCAAGGTGAAGCTTTCTTT. The chain combines TRBV27 with TRBJ1-1, with a tentative D call TRBD1 (6 bases). V was trimmed by 1 base and J by 7 bases, leaving 10 bases between them. CDR1 MNHEY and CDR2 SMNVEV come from the germline V gene (reference sequence). The CDR3 has 13 amino acids.

The CDR3 DNA sequence: TGTGCCAGCAGCCCTAGGGCCTGGGTGAACACTGAAGCTTTCTTT. Amino acid sequence: CASSPRAWVNTEAFF. The chain recombines TRBV7-9 with TRBJ1-1, with D unresolved. This CDR3 contains 15 residues. The V end was cut by 5 bases, the J end by 0 bases, with 13 bases between. Germline CDR1 and CDR2: SEHNR and FQNEAQ (reference sequence).

V and J are TRBV28 and TRBJ2-7; D may be TRBD1 or TRBD2 (5 bases each). Trimming took 5 bases from V and 2 from J, leaving 13 bases between them. This CDR3 is 14 amino acids long. Germline-derived CDR1 and CDR2 are MDHEN and SYDVKM. The DNA for the CDR3 is TGTGCCAGCAGTCCCGGGACGCTCCCCTACGAGCAGTACTTC. Protein product: CASSPGTLPYEQYF.

The chain joins TRBV5-1 to TRBJ2-7, with unresolved D. Trimming stripped 1 base from V and 2 bases from J, with 16 bases between. Germline V CDR1 and CDR2: SGHRS, YFSETQ. The CDR3 is 16 amino acids. CDR3 in amino acids: CASSLSPPGGTYEQYF. CDR3 nucleotide sequence: TGCGCCAGCAGCTTGTCCCCCCCGGGCGGAACCTACGAGCAGTACTTC.

The chain joins TRBV5-6 to TRBJ2-5; D is unclear. Germline CDR1 reads SGHDT; CDR2 reads YYEEEE. The V gene lost 0 bases and the J gene lost 4 bases, with 7 bases spanning the gap. This CDR3 is built from 13 residues. This chain's CDR3 is CASSLGGRETQYF. DNA for the CDR3: TGTGCCAGCAGCTTGGGGGGTAGAGAGACCCAGTACTTC.

The V and J genes are TRBV28 and TRBJ1-2; 10 bases agree with TRBD1. This CDR3 spans 12 amino acids. The V and J ends lost 7 bases and 6 bases, in that order; junction bases with no gene match: 2. The germline gives CDR1 MDHEN, CDR2 SYDVKM. CDR3 bases: TGTGCCAGCACCGGGACAGGGGATGGCTACACCTTC. Translation: CASTGTGDGYTF.

V and J are TRBV6-5 and TRBJ1-1; perhaps TRBD1 as D (6 bases). The length of the CDR3 is 15 residues. CDR1 and CDR2 from the germline V gene are MNHEY and SVGAGI. V gave up 2 bases and J gave up 4 bases, with 14 bases separating them. CDR3 protein: CASSYPQGQGTEAFF. The CDR3 coding sequence is TGTGCCAGCAGTTACCCCCAGGGGCAAGGCACTGAAGCTTTCTTT.